This T cell receptor (beta chain) was sequenced in a study of neoadjuvant anti-PD-1 for oral cavity cancer (dated by TCRdb to the early 2020s). Regarding the complete study: Before curative-intent surgical resection, most patients were given three to four biweekly doses of nivolumab at 3 mg/kg. Patients with complete response, partial response or stable disease by RECIST 1.1 were defined as responders, whereas patients with progression were defined as non-responders. Patients who did not progress were given a fourth nivolumab dose at about day 43 and had definitive surgical resection on days 50-56. The parent correlative cohort included roughly 12 patients, with a 33% response rate. What the authors observed across the whole study: After neoadjuvant nivolumab, non-responders showed significantly higher T cell clonality (Gini index) in PBMCs than responders did. Only three patients per response group were included in the TCR analyses, and larger cohorts for validation were called for by the authors. Higher pretreatment blood Treg/Th17 ratios correlated with higher pretreatment blood TCRbeta clonality and lower post-treatment tumor TCRbeta clonality.

For deep sequencing, PBMC libraries mostly used about 490 ng of input genomic DNA, with six replicates for each sample. The immunoSEQ hsTCRbeta kit was used to prepare TCRbeta libraries according to the manufacturer's instructions. An Illumina NovaSeq 6000 S4 flow cell was used to sequence the final libraries, which had first been combined to 3 nM. In the authors' own workflow: The immunoSEQ Analyzer was used for raw data preprocessing and quality control. The analysis was limited to productive rearrangements, and each clonotype was defined by a unique CDR3 amino acid sequence. Using the R package tcR, the researchers computed the Gini-Simpson index as their estimate of repertoire clonality. Student's t test was used to compare Gini indices, and Pearson correlation was used to assess associations with tumor size change. Held by TCRdb, this immuneACCESS table contains in-frame sequences only and omits some clones. Under half of the omission traces to an unresolved V gene where checked; the cause of the rest is unknown. Clone size and the V and J calls come from that table; the DNA yielded D and trimming. Here the sample has some 14,000 clones; more than 65% occur a single time. The ten largest clones add up to under 2.5% of the sample.

The time point label of this sample denotes: after neoadjuvant nivolumab, at surgical resection. The patients had newly diagnosed stage II-IVA oral cavity squamous cell carcinoma and had not received any prior systemic or radiation treatment. The cohort was composed of patients with HPV-negative, locally advanced oral cavity squamous cell carcinoma. Peripheral blood mononuclear cells were analyzed directly and were not maintained or expanded in culture. Samples came from a longitudinal correlative study of a single-arm phase II trial of neoadjuvant nivolumab in oral cavity squamous cell carcinoma. Subject-matched pre- and post-treatment PBMCs and tumors from three responders and three non-responders were subjected to genomic DNA-based TCRbeta sequencing. Peripheral blood mononuclear cells were collected once before nivolumab treatment and again after treatment, at the time of surgery. Genomic DNA was isolated from PBMCs using the Maxwell RSC DNA from Cells kit.

Reading from cysteine to phenylalanine, the CDR3 counts 15 amino acids. Only the CDR3 DNA is retained, 45 bases long and in frame from the first base. Cut back by 3 bases and 5 bases, the V and J ends lie 16 bases apart. The germline V gene (reference sequence) sets CDR1 to SSHAT and CDR2 to FNYEAQ. As regards this clone: The antigen this receptor binds is unknown. Per-nucleotide qualities are absent, and no much larger clonotype sits a single base away.

Sequences were derived from PBMCs, sampled after nivolumab (anti-PD-1) treatment. Here the chain combines TRBV7-7 and TRBJ2-5; the D region is possibly TRBD1 or TRBD2, each matching across 5 bases. This receptor was obtained from a person between 40 and 79 years old with oral cavity squamous cell carcinoma. The sequence in DNA is TGTGCCAGCAGCTTCGGGACCCGCCAGGAGGAGACCCAGTACTTC. The encoded protein is CASSFGTRQEETQYF.